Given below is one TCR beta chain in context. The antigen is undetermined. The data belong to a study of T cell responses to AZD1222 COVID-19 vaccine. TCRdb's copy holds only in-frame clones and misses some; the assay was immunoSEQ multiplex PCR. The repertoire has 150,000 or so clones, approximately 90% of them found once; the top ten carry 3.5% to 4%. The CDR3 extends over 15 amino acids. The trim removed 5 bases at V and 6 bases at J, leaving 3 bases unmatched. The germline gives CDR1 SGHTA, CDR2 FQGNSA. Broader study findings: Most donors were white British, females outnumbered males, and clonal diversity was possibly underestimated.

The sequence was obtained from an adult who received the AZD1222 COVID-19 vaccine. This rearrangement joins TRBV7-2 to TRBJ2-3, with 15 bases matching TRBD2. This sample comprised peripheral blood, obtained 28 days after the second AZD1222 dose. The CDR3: CASSLGTSGRDTQYF. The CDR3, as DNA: TGTGCCAGCAGCCTAGGGACTAGCGGGAGGGATACGCAGTATTTT.